The 14 T cell receptor beta chains given below trace back to one sample, sequenced in a study of Graves' ophthalmopathy and Graves' hyperthyroidism. The sequenced template was RNA, covering the TCR beta CDR3 region. RT-PCR with HTBI primers came first, then second-round multiplex PCR. TCRdb reanalysed the multiplex PCR reads using MiXCR and keeps one entry per CDR3 protein. The sample contains approximately 1.2 million distinct CDR3 sequences, roughly two fifths of which appear only once. Sequenced sample: peripheral blood or thyroid tissue (not recorded which). The receptors stem from an adult man with Graves' hyperthyroidism.

This clonotype has more than one count but fewer than ten. The J gene is TRBJ1-2, the V gene TRBV6-1; 8 bases map to TRBD1. The CDR3 has 13 amino acids. Germline V gives CDR1 MNHNS, CDR2 SASEGT. V was clipped by 7 bases and J by 8 bases; unmatched bases: 9. The CDR3 reads CASIWGQEGGYTF. The DNA for the CDR3 is TGTGCCAGCATCTGGGGACAGGAAGGCGGCTACACCTTC.

This rearrangement joins TRBV7-2 to TRBJ2-3; TRBD2 might be the D (6 bases). Germline loops: CDR1 SGHTA, CDR2 FQGNSA. CDR3 size: 16 residues. Trimming took 4 bases from V and 2 from J, leaving 16 bases between them. In DNA form, the CDR3 reads TGTGCCAGCAGCTGGGGACTTGCTTCTAACACAGATACGCAGTATTTT. This encodes CASSWGLASNTDTQYF.

For this clonotype: Relative to the germline gene, one junction end is altered; a read error may explain this. The chain joins TRBV7-2 to TRBJ1-5, with D unresolved. The CDR3 covers 15 residues. Per the germline V gene, CDR1 is SGHTA and CDR2 is FQGNSA. CDR3: CASSLRQLSNQPQHF. CDR3 in DNA: TGCGCCAGCAGTTTACGGCAGCTGAGCAATCAGCCCCAGCATTTT.

Many counts were recorded for this clonotype. The genes are TRBV12-3 or TRBV12-4 and TRBJ1-2; 7 bases line up with TRBD1. V was pared by 5 bases and J by 3 bases, with 15 bases of the junction left unmatched. This CDR3 region has 17 residues. CDR3: CASSPPGQTKPDYGYTF. CDR3 bases: TGTGCCAGCAGTCCACCGGGACAGACGAAACCGGACTATGGCTACACCTTC.

In its sample, this clonotype was seen once. V gene TRBV7-2 combines with J gene TRBJ2-2; tentatively, D is TRBD1 (6 bases). The CDR3 is made up of 16 amino acids. V dropped 2 bases and J dropped 9 bases, with 19 bases sitting between them. CDR1 is SGHTA and CDR2 is FQGNSA in the germline V gene. CDR3 in amino acids: CASSLSTGLILRELFF. As DNA, the CDR3 is TGTGCCAGCAGCTTAAGTACAGGGTTGATTCTACGGGAGCTGTTTTTT. Supplemented by reference TRBV7-2 and TRBJ2-2, the full variable domain reads GAGVSQSPSNKVTEKGKDVELRCDPISGHTALYWYRQSLGQGLEFLIYFQGNSAPDKSGLPSDRFSAERTGGSVSTLTIQRTQQEDSAVYLCASSLSTGLILRELFFGEGSRLTVL.

The chain is built from TRBV20-1 and TRBJ1-5; D not resolved. Looked up from germline, CDR1 is DFQATT and CDR2 is SNEGSKA (reference sequence). CDR3 size: 10 residues. CDR3 residues: CRCWGQPQHF. CDR3 DNA sequence: TGCAGGTGCTGGGGTCAGCCCCAGCATTTT.

This sequence joins TRBV19 and TRBJ1-5; 9 bases fit TRBD1. The V and J ends lost 1 base and 7 bases, in that order; junction bases with no gene match: 5. The germline gives CDR1 LNHDA, CDR2 SQIVND (reference sequence). The CDR3 totals 15 residues. The DNA for the CDR3 is TGTGCCAGTAGTATAGGGACAGGGGTTCGGCAGCCCCAGCATTTT. It codes for CASSIGTGVRQPQHF.

As to this clonotype: A read error is likely, as this CDR3 ends without the conserved phenylalanine or tryptophan. The chain links TRBV10-3 to TRBJ1-6; perhaps TRBD1 as D (5 bases). Germline lookup yields CDR1 ENHRY and CDR2 SYGVKD. This CDR3 spans 16 amino acids. In DNA, the CDR3 is TGTGCCAGCAGTTTGCGGGGGAGCTCCTATAATTCACCCCTCCACCTT. It specifies CASSLRGSSYNSPLHL.

This clonotype was counted between two and nine times. With a far larger clone one base away, a read error is the likely cause. The CDR3 does not close with the conserved phenylalanine or tryptophan, likely indicating a read error. The chain is built from TRBV19 and TRBJ1-1; 7 positions match TRBD1. V dropped 6 bases and J dropped 1; count of bases not matched to a gene: 2. CDR1 LNHDA and CDR2 SQIVND come from the germline V gene (reference sequence). There are 13 residues in the CDR3. This CDR3 is CASRTGPNTEAFL. The CDR3 DNA reads TGTGCCAGTAGGACAGGGCCGAACACTGAAGCTTTCCTT.

This clonotype occurred a few times. The chain has TRBV24-1 and TRBJ1-3; no clear D gene. The germline CDR1 and CDR2 sequences are KGHDR and SFDVKD. Trimming pared 2 bases from V and 2 bases from J, leaving 15 bases between. The CDR3 extends over 17 amino acids. In nucleotides, the CDR3 is TGTGCCACCAGTGATTCCTCGGGAGGAGACCCTGGAAACACCATATATTTT. It encodes CATSDSSGGDPGNTIYF.

As to this clonotype: This may come from a read error, since a much larger clone is one base off. The chain uses TRBV9 and TRBJ1-5; D ambiguous. The CDR3 consists of 13 residues. Trimming removed 7 bases at V and 6 bases at J, with 14 bases between. Germline lookup yields CDR1 SGDLS and CDR2 YYNGEE. This CDR3 is CASGAGSGQPQHF. The DNA of the CDR3 is TGTGCCAGCGGCGCCGGCTCGGGTCAGCCCCAGCATTTT.

This clonotype appeared a few times. The chain joins TRBV28 to TRBJ2-7; D gene unclear. Trimming shortened V by 3 bases and J by 7 bases, and 4 bases separated the two germline ends. CDR3 length: 10 amino acids. Germline-derived CDR1 and CDR2 are MDHEN and SYDVKM. The DNA of the CDR3 is TGTGCCAGCAGTTTGGAGGAGCAGTACTTC. Its protein is CASSLEEQYF. The variable domain in full, completed from reference TRBV28 and TRBJ2-7, reads DVKVTQSSRYLVKRTGEKVFLECVQDMDHENMFWYRQDPGLGLRLIYFSYDVKMKEKGDIPEGYSVSREKKERFSLILESASTNQTSMYLCASSLEEQYFGPGTRLTVT.

As regards this clonotype: A much larger clone sits a single nucleotide away, making a read error possible. CDR3 loop: CASGQVLAAPYEQYF. CDR3 nucleotides: TGTGCCAGCGGCCAAGTACTAGCGGCCCCCTACGAGCAGTACTTC. The chain uses TRBV14 and TRBJ2-7; 8 bases agree with TRBD2. This CDR3 comprises 15 residues. The germline V gene encodes CDR1 SGHDN and CDR2 FVKESK.

This sequence joins TRBV19 and TRBJ1-5, with 8 positions matching TRBD1. V dropped 5 bases and J dropped 7; count of bases not matched to a gene: 13. CDR1 and CDR2 (germline): LNHDA, SQIVND (reference sequence). The CDR3 is 16 amino acids. CDR3 DNA sequence: TGTGCCAGTAGTCCGAGTCCCGACAGGGGTGGACAGCCCCAGCATTTT. Its translation is CASSPSPDRGGQPQHF.